The present TCR beta chain was sequenced within a study of shared clonotypes between healthy human individuals. On this clone itself: Antigen: not known.

Investigators divided CD4+ cells into CD45RA+ naive and CD45RA-negative memory subsets. This table comes from immunoSEQ multiplex PCR, and its TCRdb copy is limited to in-frame clones, with some not included. The sample carries about 700,000 clones, less than 85% recorded once. Study-level points and caveats: The study generally estimated greater richness for naive than memory subsets.

The sequence was collected from a woman in her twenties or thirties in good health. Material: memory CD4+ T cells sorted from blood. Subset noted: CD45RA-negative fraction.

The CDR3, as DNA: TGTGCCAGCAGCTCCGGGACCGGGGAGCTGTTTTTT. This sequence encodes CASSSGTGELFF. The chain uses TRBV6-1 and TRBJ2-2; D gene ambiguous. V lost 6 bases to trimming and J lost 5 bases, with 7 bases between them. Germline V gene data show CDR1 as MNHNS and CDR2 as SASEGT. This CDR3 is 12 amino acids long.